This entry describes one T cell receptor beta chain. The data are from a study of OX40 agonist ivuxolimab in advanced cancers. Generated by immunoSEQ multiplex PCR, the TCRdb table keeps only in-frame clones and is missing some. Of about 30,000 clones listed, 84% are singletons. The germline V and J ends were trimmed by 4 bases and 2 bases, with 6 bases remaining between them. In germline, CDR1 is SGHTA, CDR2 FQGNSA. The CDR3 runs 13 residues. This TCR derives from an adult with an advanced solid tumor such as melanoma, head and neck, liver or kidney cancer. The V gene is TRBV7-2, the J gene TRBJ2-1; D uncertain. Material: CD4+ or CD8+ T cells sorted from blood, obtained in a trial of the OX40 agonist ivuxolimab. The CDR3 here is CASSSDTYNEQFF. In DNA form, the CDR3 reads TGTGCCAGCAGCTCCGACACCTACAATGAGCAGTTCTTC.